This T cell receptor beta chain is drawn from a study of blood T cells in healthy people across ages. Turning to the study itself: Capture via template switching afforded approximately one barcoded beta molecule per two T cells.

Germline-derived CDR1 and CDR2 are SGHRS and YFSETQ. J gave up 4 bases and V 2 bases, and 6 bases lay outside the gene matches. This CDR3 is built from 16 residues. General study results and limits: Per-million-T-cell TCR beta diversity fell roughly linearly with age.

Next came a second PCR, run for about 6 to 12 cycles, which used a sample-barcoded 5' primer along with a J-beta primer mix. TCRdb ran MiXCR on the 5' RACE reads and lists one entry per CDR3 protein. The sample has about 570,000 distinct CDR3 sequences, 27% seen once. There are a few counts of this clonotype. What it binds is not known. The sequence derives from a woman between 65 and 79 years old in good health. V is TRBV5-1 and J is TRBJ1-1; 12 bases fit TRBD1. The specimen sequenced was blood. CDR3 sequence reads: CASSLPGQGAGTEAFF. CDR3 DNA: TGCGCCAGCAGCTTACCGGGACAGGGGGCTGGCACTGAAGCTTTCTTT. The variable domain in full, completed from reference TRBV5-1 and TRBJ1-1, reads KAGVTQTPRYLIKTRGQQVTLSCSPISGHRSVSWYQQTPGQGLQFLFEYFSETQRNKGNFPGRFSGRQFSNSRSEMNVSTLELGDSALYLCASSLPGQGAGTEAFFGQGTRLTVV.